Following are 25 T cell receptor beta chains from one sample sequenced in a study of tumor and adjacent non-tumor tissue in lung cancer. This sample's RNA came from whole unsorted tissue. More than 3 cm separated this lung sample from the edge of the tumor. Three rounds of nested PCR, following a modified ARM-PCR protocol, produced the TCRbeta library. Each CDR3 protein gets one entry after TCRdb re-called the multiplex PCR reads with MiXCR. The sample lists about 80,000 distinct CDR3 sequences; about 82% were seen once. Sequencing was performed on distant non-tumor lung tissue. All receptors come from a man aged 55-75 years with non-small cell lung cancer.

With regard to this clonotype: At one end the junction does not follow the germline gene, possibly because of a read error. This chain connects TRBV6-5 to TRBJ2-1; TRBD2 agrees at 7 bases. Germline CDR1 MNHEY, CDR2 SVGAGI. This CDR3 region has 17 residues. Here the CDR3 reads CASSYGGSSGTYNEQFF. The CDR3 nucleotides are TGCGCCAGCAGTTATGGGGGTTCCAGCGGGACGTACAATGAGCAGTTCTTC.

Concerning this clonotype: This may stem from a read error, because a much larger clone lies one nucleotide away. The J gene is TRBJ2-1, the V gene TRBV7-8, with 10 nucleotides matching TRBD2. This CDR3 region has 16 residues. Germline values: CDR1 SGHVS, CDR2 FQNEAQ. The CDR3 nucleotides read TGTGTCAGCAGCTTAAGATCCCTAGCGGGAGCTTATGAGCAGTTCTTC. Protein sequence: CVSSLRSLAGAYEQFF.

Remarks on this clonotype: A much bigger clone sits one base away, suggesting this may be a read error. The chain has TRBV12-3 or TRBV12-4 and TRBJ2-1, with 7 bases that match TRBD1. This CDR3 comprises 14 residues. V lost 4 bases and J lost 8; bases outside the gene matches: 8. CDR3 bases: TGTGCCAGCAGTTCCGGGACAGAGCACGATGAGCAGTTCTTC. This codes for CASSSGTEHDEQFF.

The sample holds many counts of this clonotype. The gene calls are TRBV5-4 and TRBJ1-2, with a weak D call TRBD1 (5 bases). Per germline, CDR1 SGHNT and CDR2 YYREEE (reference sequence). Trimming cost V 0 bases and J 2 bases, with 5 bases left between them. This CDR3 is built from 13 residues. In DNA form, the CDR3 reads TGTGCCAGCAGCTTGGGGGGGAACTATGGCTACACCTTC. Translated: CASSLGGNYGYTF.

This clonotype was observed a single time. A junction boundary mismatches the germline segment, possibly from a read error. The chain joins TRBV11-3 to TRBJ2-6; TRBD1 might be the D (5 bases). The germline CDR1 and CDR2 sequences are SGHNT and YENEEA. CDR3 length equals 16 residues. The DNA of the CDR3 is TGTGCCACCAGCTTAGAATCCAGCGCTGGGGCCAACGTTCTGACTTTC. Protein product: CATSLESSAGANVLTF. Full variable domain (outside the CDR3, taken from reference TRBV11-3 and TRBJ2-6): EAGVVQSPRYKIIEKKQPVAFWCNPISGHNTLYWYLQNLGQGPELLIRYENEEAVDDSQLPKDRFSAERLKGVDSTLKIQPAELGDSAVYLCATSLESSAGANVLTFGAGSRLTVL.

This clonotype appeared a single time. The junction and the germline gene differ at one end; a read error may be behind it. The V and J genes are TRBV11-3 and TRBJ2-3, with TRBD1 matching over 7 bases. CDR3 length: 13 amino acids. CDR1 SGHNT and CDR2 YENEEA come from the germline V gene. CDR3 coding DNA: TGTGCCAGCAGCTTTCAGGGGGTAGAAACGCATTATTTT. It specifies CASSFQGVETHYF. The full variable domain, with the rest looked up from reference TRBV11-3 and TRBJ2-3, is EAGVVQSPRYKIIEKKQPVAFWCNPISGHNTLYWYLQNLGQGPELLIRYENEEAVDDSQLPKDRFSAERLKGVDSTLKIQPAELGDSAVYLCASSFQGVETHYFGPGTRLTVL.

A word on this clonotype: Sequence at one end of the junction differs from germline and may be a read error. The chain carries TRBV4-2 and TRBJ1-2, with TRBD1 matching 7 bases. The CDR3 spans 17 residues. Germline CDR1 LGHNA, CDR2 YNFKEQ. The chain's CDR3 is CANSLDRWRGQEYGYTF. The CDR3 DNA sequence: TGTGCCAACAGCCTAGATCGGTGGAGGGGGCAGGAATATGGCTACACCTTC.

This clonotype was seen a single time. This likely comes from a read error, as the CDR3 has no conserved phenylalanine or tryptophan at its end. The V and J genes are TRBV11-2 and TRBJ2-7, with TRBD2 identical over 12 bases. J was trimmed by 7 bases and V by 6 bases; bases with no gene match: 10. The CDR3 totals 15 residues. Germline values: CDR1 SGHAT, CDR2 FQNNGV. For the CDR3, the DNA is TGTGCCAGCAGTACTTCTAGCGGGGGGGCTCGGGAGCAGTACTCC. Protein sequence: CASSTSSGGAREQYS.

This clonotype was picked up a small number of times. This sequence joins TRBV2 and TRBJ1-2, with a tentative D call TRBD1 (6 bases). The CDR3 contains 12 residues. Per the germline V gene, CDR1 is SNHLY and CDR2 is FYNNEI. Trimming removed 7 bases from V and 7 bases from J, with 13 bases in between. Here the CDR3 DNA reads TGTGCCAGCACTTTGGGGGCCCCTGGCTACACCTTC. It codes for CASTLGAPGYTF.

On this clonotype: At one end, the junction sequence differs from germline, possibly due to a read error. This chain links TRBV5-1 with TRBJ2-7, with 8 nucleotides matching TRBD1. This CDR3 spans 16 amino acids. Germline CDR1 reads SGHRS; CDR2 reads YFSETQ. The CDR3: CASSLALDRATYEHYF. The CDR3 coding sequence is TGCGCCAGCAGCTTGGCCTTGGACAGGGCCACCTACGAGCACTACTTC.

The CDR3 region has the DNA TGTGCCATCTGTGGGGAGAGATTGAACACTGAAGCTTTCTTT. It is translated as CAICGERLNTEAFF. The chain uses TRBV10-3 and TRBJ1-1; D gene uncertain. Germline CDR1 ENHRY, CDR2 SYGVKD. V lost 8 bases, J lost 0 bases, and 13 bases lay in between. The CDR3 covers 14 residues.

Of note for this clonotype: Compared with germline, one end of the junction differs, possibly owing to a read error. V gene TRBV24-1 combines with J gene TRBJ2-2, with D hard to call. CDR1 is KGHDR and CDR2 is SFDVKD in the germline V gene. The CDR3 totals 14 residues. CDR3 nucleotide sequence: TGTGCCACCTGTGATCTTCCGTTCACCGGGGAGCTGTTTTTT. Translation gives CATCDLPFTGELFF.

With respect to this clonotype: This could be a read error, since a much larger clone is one nucleotide away. The V gene is TRBV28, the J gene TRBJ2-7; D is undetermined. The germline V gene has CDR1 MDHEN and CDR2 SYDVKM. The V and J ends lost 4 bases and 3 bases respectively, with 19 bases between them. The length of the CDR3 is 16 residues. The CDR3 DNA follows: TGTGCCAGCAGTTCCCTACCCCCCAATCGGATCTACGAGCAGTACTTC. Protein sequence: CASSSLPPNRIYEQYF. The full variable domain, its missing parts supplied by reference TRBV28 and TRBJ2-7, is DVKVTQSSRYLVKRTGEKVFLECVQDMDHENMFWYRQDPGLGLRLIYFSYDVKMKEKGDIPEGYSVSREKKERFSLILESASTNQTSMYLCASSSLPPNRIYEQYFGPGTRLTVT.

The CDR3 protein is CVTSWGGGVYNEQFF. DNA of the CDR3: TGTGTCACCAGTTGGGGCGGGGGGGTCTACAATGAGCAGTTCTTC. The chain has TRBV6-6 and TRBJ2-1; 9 positions match TRBD2. This CDR3 is built from 15 residues. The V gene's germline CDR1 is MNHNY and CDR2 SVGAGI (reference sequence).

This clonotype showed up just once. At one boundary the junction diverges from the germline segment, which might be a read error. CDR3 coding DNA: TGTGGCAGCAGCTCCACAATGGGGGGGGCAAAGGAGACCCGGTACTTC. As protein: CGSSSTMGGAKETRYF. V and J are TRBV11-2 and TRBJ2-5; TRBD2 is a possible D gene (7 bases). The germline gives CDR1 SGHAT, CDR2 FQNNGV. The CDR3 loop spans 16 amino acids.

This clonotype was seen repeatedly, ten times or more. The CDR3 sequence is CASSQDHPGSSYEQYF. CDR3 bases: TGTGCCAGCAGCCAAGATCATCCAGGGAGCTCCTACGAGCAGTACTTC. The chain recombines TRBV4-2 with TRBJ2-7; D may correspond to TRBD1 or TRBD2 (5 bases each). The CDR3 length is 16 residues. V lost 0 bases and J lost 0, with 12 bases in between. Germline values: CDR1 LGHNA, CDR2 YNFKEQ.

A word on this clonotype: A much larger clone differs by one base, so this may be a read error. This sequence joins TRBV4-1 and TRBJ2-2; 12 nucleotides line up with TRBD2. The V gene end was trimmed by 2 bases and the J gene end by 10 bases; junction bases not matched to a gene: 8. This CDR3 has 16 amino acids. Germline CDR1 is MGHRA and CDR2 is YSYEKL. CDR3: CASSQRLAGANVELFF. CDR3 bases: TGCGCCAGCAGCCAACGACTAGCGGGAGCTAACGTGGAGCTGTTTTTT.

Of note for this clonotype: The junction departs from the called germline gene at one end, perhaps through a read error. The chain carries TRBV6-2 or TRBV6-3 and TRBJ2-1; 8 bases align to TRBD2. The V gene's germline CDR1 is MNHEY and CDR2 SVGEGT. The CDR3 loop spans 16 amino acids. As DNA, the CDR3 is TGTGTCAGCAGGAAGGGGAGCGGGAGACAGGTTAATGAGCAGTTCTTC. Encoded protein: CVSRKGSGRQVNEQFF.

For this clonotype: The CDR3 carries no conserved terminal phenylalanine or tryptophan, so it likely arises from a read error. The J gene is TRBJ1-1, the V gene TRBV5-4; D is perhaps TRBD1 (6 bases). This CDR3 region has 15 residues. Trimming left V 9 bases short and J 5 bases short, with 23 bases between. From germline, CDR1 is SGHNT and CDR2 YYREEE (reference sequence). The CDR3, as DNA: TGTGCCATCAGACCACCGGGGGCGGCGGGGACTGAAGCTTTCTAT. As protein: CAIRPPGAAGTEAFY.

This clonotype was counted a single time. The CDR3 does not end in the conserved phenylalanine or tryptophan, so this is likely a read error. The DNA is omitted, as the CDR3 cannot be located on it reliably, and the CDR3 follows TCRdb's listing. The CDR3 loop reads CVSSLASGGTNTGEPFL. The J gene is TRBJ2-2, the V gene TRBV11-2; the D call TRBD2 from the table was never checked on the DNA. The germline gives CDR1 SGHAT, CDR2 FQNNGV. Counting both end residues, the CDR3 totals 17 amino acids.

V usage is TRBV6-5 and J usage is TRBJ2-2; 7 positions match TRBD2. V lost 6 bases and J lost 3; bases outside the gene matches: 7. In germline, CDR1 is MNHEY, CDR2 SVGAGI. The CDR3 is made up of 15 amino acids. Here the CDR3 reads CASSNKGRDTGELFF. Here the CDR3 DNA reads TGTGCCAGCAGCAACAAGGGGAGGGACACCGGGGAGCTGTTTTTT.

J is TRBJ2-3 and V is TRBV20-1; D perhaps matches TRBD1 (6 bases). This CDR3 has 15 residues. Trimming removed 4 bases from V and 4 bases from J, with 18 bases in between. In germline, CDR1 is DFQATT, CDR2 SNEGSKA (reference sequence). The CDR3 nucleotides read TGCAGTGCTAATGCGGAAAAAGGGGGTCCAGATACGCAGTATTTT. Its protein is CSANAEKGGPDTQYF.

The rearrangement joins TRBV4-2 to TRBJ2-7, with D tentatively TRBD2 (6 bases). The CDR3 has 15 residues. CDR1 LGHNA and CDR2 YNFKEQ come from the germline V gene. The CDR3 reads CASSQDSGVPYEHYV. In DNA form, the CDR3 reads TGTGCCAGCAGCCAAGATTCGGGAGTCCCCTACGAGCATTACGTC.

The gene calls are TRBV20-1 and TRBJ2-1; no firm D call. The V and J ends lost 1 base and 1 base respectively, with 11 bases between them. In germline, CDR1 is DFQATT, CDR2 SNEGSKA (reference sequence). The CDR3 length is 15 residues. The CDR3, as DNA: TGCAGTGCTAGAGTGCAGGCAGTGTCCTACAATGAGCAGTTCTTC. Translation gives CSARVQAVSYNEQFF.

About this clonotype: One end of the junction varies from germline; a read error may be responsible. This chain connects TRBV11-2 to TRBJ2-5; unclear D gene. CDR1 and CDR2 (germline): SGHAT, FQNNGV. This CDR3 has 14 residues. The CDR3 nucleotides read TGTGCCAGCAGCTCTGGACGGCTCCAAGAGACCCGGTACTTC. Protein product: CASSSGRLQETRYF. Full variable domain (remainder filled in from reference TRBV11-2 and TRBJ2-5): EAGVAQSPRYKIIEKRQSVAFWCNPISGHATLYWYQQILGQGPKLLIQFQNNGVVDDSQLPKDRFSAERLKGVDSTLKIQPAKLEDSAVYLCASSSGRLQETRYFGPGTRLLVL.